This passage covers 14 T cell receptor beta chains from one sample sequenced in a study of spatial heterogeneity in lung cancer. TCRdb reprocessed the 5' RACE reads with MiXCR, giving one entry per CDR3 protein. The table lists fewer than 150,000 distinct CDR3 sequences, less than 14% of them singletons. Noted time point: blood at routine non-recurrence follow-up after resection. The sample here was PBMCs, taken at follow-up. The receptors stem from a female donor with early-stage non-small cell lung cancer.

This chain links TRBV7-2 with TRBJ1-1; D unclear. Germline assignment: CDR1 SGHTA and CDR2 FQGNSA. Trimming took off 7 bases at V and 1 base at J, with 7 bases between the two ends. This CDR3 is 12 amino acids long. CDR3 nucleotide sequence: TGTGCCAGCAAGTTTAGGAACACTGAAGCTTTCTTT. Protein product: CASKFRNTEAFF.

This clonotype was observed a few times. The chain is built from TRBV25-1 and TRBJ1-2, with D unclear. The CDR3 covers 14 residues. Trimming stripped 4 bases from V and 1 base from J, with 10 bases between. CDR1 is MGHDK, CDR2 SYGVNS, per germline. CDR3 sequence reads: CASSVTGVNYGYTF. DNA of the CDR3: TGTGCCAGCAGTGTCACGGGCGTTAACTATGGCTACACCTTC.

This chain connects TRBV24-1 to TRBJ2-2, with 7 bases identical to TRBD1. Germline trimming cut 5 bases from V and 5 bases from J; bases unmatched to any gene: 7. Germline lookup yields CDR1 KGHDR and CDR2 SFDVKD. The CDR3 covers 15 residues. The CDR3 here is CATSGYRGETGELFF. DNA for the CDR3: TGTGCCACCAGTGGCTACAGGGGTGAAACCGGGGAGCTGTTTTTT.

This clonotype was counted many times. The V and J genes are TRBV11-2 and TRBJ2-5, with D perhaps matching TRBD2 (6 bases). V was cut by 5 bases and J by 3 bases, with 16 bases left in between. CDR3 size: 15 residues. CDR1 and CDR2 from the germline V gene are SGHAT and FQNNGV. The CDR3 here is CASSPPLARKETQYF. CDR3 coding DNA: TGTGCCAGCAGCCCACCCCTAGCGAGAAAAGAGACCCAGTACTTC.

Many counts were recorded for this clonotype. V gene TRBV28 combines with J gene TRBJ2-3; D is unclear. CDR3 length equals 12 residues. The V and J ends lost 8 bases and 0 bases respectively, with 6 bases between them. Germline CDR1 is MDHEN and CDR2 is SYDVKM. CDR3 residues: CASGESTDTQYF. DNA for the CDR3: TGTGCCAGCGGGGAAAGCACAGATACGCAGTATTTT.

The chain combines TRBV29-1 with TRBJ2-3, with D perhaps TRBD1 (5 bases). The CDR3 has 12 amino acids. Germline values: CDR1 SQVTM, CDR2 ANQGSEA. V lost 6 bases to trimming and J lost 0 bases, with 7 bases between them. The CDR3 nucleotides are TGCAGCGTCAGGGTTAGCACAGATACGCAGTATTTT. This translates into CSVRVSTDTQYF.

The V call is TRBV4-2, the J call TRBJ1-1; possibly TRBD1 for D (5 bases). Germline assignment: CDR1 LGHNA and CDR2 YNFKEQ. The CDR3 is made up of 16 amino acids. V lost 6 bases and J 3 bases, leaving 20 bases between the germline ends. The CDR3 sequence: CASRKEGTPGDTEAFF. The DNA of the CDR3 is TGTGCCAGCAGAAAGGAAGGGACTCCCGGGGACACTGAAGCTTTCTTT.

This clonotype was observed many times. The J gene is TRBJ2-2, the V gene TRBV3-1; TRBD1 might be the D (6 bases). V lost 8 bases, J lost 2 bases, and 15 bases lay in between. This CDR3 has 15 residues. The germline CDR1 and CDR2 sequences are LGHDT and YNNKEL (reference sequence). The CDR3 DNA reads TGTGCCAGCGGGGGTATACAGGGAAACACCGGGGAGCTGTTTTTT. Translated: CASGGIQGNTGELFF.

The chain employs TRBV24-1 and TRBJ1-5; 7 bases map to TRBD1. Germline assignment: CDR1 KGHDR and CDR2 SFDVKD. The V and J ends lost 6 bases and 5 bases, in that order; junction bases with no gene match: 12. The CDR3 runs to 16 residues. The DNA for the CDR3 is TGTGCCACCAGTAGAACCCGGGACAGTCCGGATCAGCCCCAGCATTTT. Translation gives CATSRTRDSPDQPQHF.

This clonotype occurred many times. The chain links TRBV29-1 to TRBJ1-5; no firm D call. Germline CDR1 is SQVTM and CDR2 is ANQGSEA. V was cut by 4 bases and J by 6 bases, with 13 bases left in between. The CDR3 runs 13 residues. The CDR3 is CSVVLGLGQPQHF. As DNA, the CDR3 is TGCAGCGTTGTGTTAGGGTTGGGTCAGCCCCAGCATTTT.

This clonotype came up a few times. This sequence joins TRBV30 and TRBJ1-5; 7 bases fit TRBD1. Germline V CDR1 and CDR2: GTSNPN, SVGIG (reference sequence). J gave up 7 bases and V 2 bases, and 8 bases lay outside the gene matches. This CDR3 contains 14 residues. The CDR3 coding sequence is TGTGCCTGGAGTCCCGGAGGGGGCTTCCAGCCCCAGCATTTT. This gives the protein CAWSPGGGFQPQHF. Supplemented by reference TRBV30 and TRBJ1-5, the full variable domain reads SQTIHQWPATLVQPVGSPLSLECTVEGTSNPNLYWYRQAAGRGLQLLFYSVGIGQISSEVPQNLSASRPQDRQFILSSKKLLLSDSGFYLCAWSPGGGFQPQHFGDGTRLSIL.

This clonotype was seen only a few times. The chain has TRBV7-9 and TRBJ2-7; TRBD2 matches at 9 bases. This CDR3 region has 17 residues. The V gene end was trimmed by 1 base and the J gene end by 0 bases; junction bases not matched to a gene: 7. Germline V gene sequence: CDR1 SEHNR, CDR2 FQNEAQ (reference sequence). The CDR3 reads CASSLDGGRAPSYEQYF. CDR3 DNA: TGTGCCAGCAGCTTAGATGGCGGGAGGGCTCCCTCCTACGAGCAGTACTTC.

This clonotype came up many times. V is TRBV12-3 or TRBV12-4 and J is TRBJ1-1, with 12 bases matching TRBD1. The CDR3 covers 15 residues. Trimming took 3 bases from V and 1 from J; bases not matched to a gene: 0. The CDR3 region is CASSLGQGANTEAFF. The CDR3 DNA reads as TGTGCCAGCAGTTTGGGACAGGGGGCGAACACTGAAGCTTTCTTT.

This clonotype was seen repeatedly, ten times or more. CDR3 loop: CASSLRGSTDTQYF. For the CDR3, the DNA is TGTGCCAGCAGCTTGCGAGGAAGCACAGATACGCAGTATTTT. The chain joins TRBV5-5 to TRBJ2-3; D remains ambiguous. CDR3 length: 14 residues. Trimming removed 1 base at V and 0 bases at J, with 6 bases between. Germline V gene sequence: CDR1 SGHKS, CDR2 YYEKEE (reference sequence).